Sequencing of this TCR beta chain was carried out in a study of spatial heterogeneity in lung cancer (dated by TCRdb to the late 2010s). Looking at the study overall: Beta-chain transcripts were consistently detected in greater numbers than alpha-chain transcripts, which likely reflected higher beta-chain transcript abundance. At surgery, 220 tumor regions, fewer than 85 matched nontumor lung samples and 56 PBMC samples were TCR-sequenced for both alpha and beta chains. In tumor regions, TCR transcript counts showed a strong correlation with a T cell transcriptional module score from matched bulk RNA-seq. TCR alpha and beta repertoires were quantitatively compared across multiple tumor regions, matched nontumor lung and blood in non-small cell lung cancer. Nonsynonymous mutation counts, determined by whole-exome sequencing of tumor tissue, were related to TCR repertoire features. In the raw uncorrected reads, each unique combination of TCR and UMI appeared on average more than ten times. The full study reports these points: Additional single-cell paired TCR alpha and beta sequencing was considered necessary to confirm, at a functional level, the hypothesis that regional TCRs recognize regional mutations. The count of ubiquitous expanded TCRs correlated with the count of ubiquitous nonsynonymous mutations, and the count of regional expanded TCRs correlated with the count of regional nonsynonymous mutations. Estimated TCR-seq coverage of tumor T cells was only around 7% for alpha chains and about 12% for beta chains. A correlation was observed between the number of expanded intratumoral alpha and beta TCRs and the tumor nonsynonymous mutation count.

This clonotype was counted at least ten times. The antigen it recognizes is unknown. Base qualities are not at hand, and no much larger clone is one base apart. With the library built for alpha chains, this beta chain is off target and its frequency is not meaningful. The label giving this sample's time point can be read as: sample taken at primary tumor resection. The donors were 70 or so patients from the lung TRACERx cohort who had early-stage, untreated non-small cell lung cancer. TCR sequencing used whole RNA extracted from tumor and nontumor lung tissue, or from cryopreserved PBMC samples, without cell sorting. A patient was chosen for TCR sequencing only when enough RNA was available from at least two tumor regions. A lung pathologist reviewed the tumor and adjacent nontumor lung specimens before the specimens were selected. Libraries were built with 5' RACE. TCRdb shows the sequencer as NextSeq 500. The TCR library protocol attached a unique molecular identifier to each TCR cDNA molecule to allow correction of PCR and sequencing errors. Per the source publication's procedure: TCR identification, UMI-based error correction and CDR3 extraction were all carried out with Decombinator tools. TCRs above a frequency of 2 per 1,000, corresponding to the top 1% of the tumor frequency distribution, were defined as expanded. Expanded tumor TCRs statistically deemed absent (corrected P<0.05) from at least one tumor region were classed as regional, and all other expanded tumor TCRs were classed as ubiquitous. Rényi diversity was computed with the R vegan package after subsampling each repertoire 100 times to 5,000 TCRs. To build CDR3 similarity networks, amino acid triplet string-kernel similarity was used, and CDR3s were connected when their pairwise similarity was above 0.82. Starting from the raw public reads, TCRdb applied fastp trimming at Q25, assembled clones with MiXCR and retained in-frame beta chains. Identical CDR3 proteins give one entry, which carries the most common genes and DNA. These V and J calls are TCRdb output, not the study's own analysis. The sample table shows roughly 7,000 distinct CDR3 sequences, and 13% to 15% are seen once. In total, the top ten clones hold approximately 10% of the sample.

Source: lung tumor tissue, taken at surgery. This receptor was obtained from a female donor with early-stage non-small cell lung cancer.

The bases are TGTGCCAGCAGCGTGGATAACTCCGGGACAGGGCCACGTGAGCAGTACTTC. Its protein product is CASSVDNSGTGPREQYF. The chain is assembled from TRBV2 and TRBJ2-7, with 9 middle bases fitting TRBD1. Per the germline V gene, SNHLY is the CDR1 and FYNNEI is the CDR2. The CDR3 starts with the cysteine, ends with the phenylalanine, and has 17 residues. The entry retains the CDR3 DNA only, 51 bases that are in frame from base 1. The germline V end is reduced by 6 bases and the J end by 7 bases; junction bases left unmatched: 19. The variable domain in full, with residues beyond the CDR3 obtained from the reference TRBV2 and TRBJ2-7 genes, is EPEVTQTPSHQVTQMGQEVILRCVPISNHLYFYWYRQILGQKVEFLVSFYNNEISEKSEIFDDQFSVERPDGSNFTLKIRSTKLEDSAMYFCASSVDNSGTGPREQYFGPGTRLTVT.